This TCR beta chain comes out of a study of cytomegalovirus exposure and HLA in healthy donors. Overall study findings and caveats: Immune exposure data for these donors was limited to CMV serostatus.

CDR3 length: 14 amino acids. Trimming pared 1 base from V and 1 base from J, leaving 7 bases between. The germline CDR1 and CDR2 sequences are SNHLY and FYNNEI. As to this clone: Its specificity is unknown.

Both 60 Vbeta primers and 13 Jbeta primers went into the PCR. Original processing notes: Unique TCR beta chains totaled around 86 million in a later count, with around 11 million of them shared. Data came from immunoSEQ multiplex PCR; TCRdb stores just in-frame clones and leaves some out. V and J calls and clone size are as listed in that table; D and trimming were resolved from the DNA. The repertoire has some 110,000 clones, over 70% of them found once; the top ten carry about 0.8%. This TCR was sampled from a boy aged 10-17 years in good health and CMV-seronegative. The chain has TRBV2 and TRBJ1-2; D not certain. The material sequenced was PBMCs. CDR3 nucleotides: TGTGCCAGCAGTGAAGGACGGAGTAACTATGGCTACACCTTC. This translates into CASSEGRSNYGYTF.